These 15 T cell receptor beta chains were all obtained from the same sample, sequenced in a study of vaccination effects on CD4 cells after COVID-19. Profiled with immunoSEQ multiplex PCR; TCRdb holds only in-frame clones, not every one. Among about 51,000 clones listed, approximately 74% were seen once. The antigens for these receptors are not known. The culture ran for 10 days before CD4+ T cells were isolated. The material was CD4+ T cells from PBMCs cultured without peptide, obtained before COVID-19 vaccination. All receptors come from a human donor who had a prior SARS-CoV-2 infection.

V gene TRBV5-1 combines with J gene TRBJ2-1; a possible D gene is TRBD2 (6 bases). Germline V gene data show CDR1 as SGHRS and CDR2 as YFSETQ. The CDR3 contains 15 residues. Trimming took 2 bases from V and 0 from J, leaving 9 bases between them. CDR3 nucleotide sequence: TGCGCCAGCAGCTTTAGCGGAAGCTCCTACAATGAGCAGTTCTTC. This encodes CASSFSGSSYNEQFF.

V usage is TRBV3-1 (or the pseudogene TRBV3-2) and J usage is TRBJ2-7; no definite D call. The V gene's germline CDR1 is LGHDT and CDR2 YNNKEL (reference sequence). This CDR3 comprises 11 residues. The V end lost 2 bases, the J end lost 5 bases, and 4 bases lay between the germline ends. CDR3 amino acids: CASSQSNEQYF. CDR3 DNA: TGTGCCAGCAGCCAAAGCAACGAGCAGTACTTC.

The V call is TRBV12-3 or TRBV12-4, the J call TRBJ2-7; D unresolved. This CDR3 contains 13 residues. V shed 1 base and J shed 2 bases, with 6 bases lying between them. CDR3 nucleotide sequence: TGTGCCAGCAGTTTAGAGCCAGCCTACGAGCAGTACTTC. Its translation: CASSLEPAYEQYF.

The rearrangement links TRBV28 to TRBJ2-3; a weak D match, TRBD1 (6 bases). V lost 3 bases, J lost 0 bases, and 7 bases lay in between. Germline V CDR1 and CDR2: MDHEN, SYDVKM. The CDR3 runs 14 residues. CDR3 sequence (DNA): TGTGCCAGCAGTTTGGACAGTAGCACAGATACGCAGTATTTT. It codes for CASSLDSSTDTQYF.

The chain has TRBV9 and TRBJ1-2; D remains ambiguous. The germline gives CDR1 SGDLS, CDR2 YYNGEE. V was pared by 0 bases and J by 2 bases, with 5 bases between. The CDR3 is 13 amino acids. CDR3 in DNA: TGTGCCAGCAGCGTAGCGGGAAACTATGGCTACACCTTC. Its protein product is CASSVAGNYGYTF.

This clone occurred a few times. This chain uses TRBV7-8 with TRBJ1-3; unclear D gene. Germline V CDR1 and CDR2: SGHVS, FQNEAQ. The CDR3 is 15 amino acids. V lost 1 base, J lost 0 bases, and 7 bases lay in between. The DNA for the CDR3 is TGTGCCAGCAGCTTAGGACTTCCCTCTGGAAACACCATATATTTT. Translation gives CASSLGLPSGNTIYF.

This chain connects TRBV18 to TRBJ2-7; 7 bases are a match to TRBD2. With V trimmed by 0 bases and J by 3 bases, 11 bases remained unmatched. From germline, CDR1 is KGHSH and CDR2 LQKENI. The CDR3 runs 17 residues. The CDR3 DNA is TGTGCCAGCTCACCACCGAGGTTCGTCGGGAGGAACTACGAGCAGTACTTC. This encodes CASSPPRFVGRNYEQYF.

This clone was seen a few times. This chain links TRBV19 with TRBJ2-1; 12 positions agree with TRBD2. Germline loops: CDR1 LNHDA, CDR2 SQIVND (reference sequence). V lost 2 bases and J lost 10; bases outside the gene matches: 9. The CDR3 loop spans 16 amino acids. The chain's CDR3 is CASSISVTSGSREQFF. DNA of the CDR3: TGTGCCAGTAGTATATCGGTGACTAGCGGGAGTAGGGAGCAGTTCTTC. The full variable domain, in which reference TRBV19 and TRBJ2-1 provide the parts outside the CDR3, is DGGITQSPKYLFRKEGQNVTLSCEQNLNHDAMYWYRQDPGQGLRLIYYSQIVNDFQKGDIAEGYSVSREKKESFPLTVTSAQKNPTAFYLCASSISVTSGSREQFFGPGTRLTVL.

The chain recombines TRBV11-2 with TRBJ2-5; no reliable D call. Between the trimmed V and J ends, which lost 0 bases and 1 base, there was a span of 6 bases. This CDR3 comprises 14 residues. In germline, CDR1 is SGHAT, CDR2 FQNNGV. CDR3 DNA: TGTGCCAGCAGCTTAGAAGCAGGCCAAGAGACCCAGTACTTC. Translating it yields CASSLEAGQETQYF.

The rearrangement uses TRBV5-5 and TRBJ1-2, with D unresolved. The length of the CDR3 is 14 residues. Germline V gene sequence: CDR1 SGHKS, CDR2 YYEKEE (reference sequence). The ends were cut back, 0 bases at V and 8 bases at J, with 14 bases in the middle. Here the CDR3 reads CASSLGTGERGYTF. The CDR3 nucleotides are TGTGCCAGCAGCTTGGGAACTGGGGAACGAGGCTACACCTTC.

As for this clone: At one of its ends the junction is not consistent with the germline gene, which may arise from a read error. The J gene is TRBJ1-1, the V gene TRBV14; D not certain. The germline CDR1 and CDR2 sequences are SGHDN and FVKESK. CDR3 length: 9 amino acids. The CDR3 here is CASSPTLVF. The DNA for the CDR3 is TGTGCCAGCAGCCCCACGCTGGTCTTT.

V gene TRBV3-1 (or the pseudogene TRBV3-2) combines with J gene TRBJ2-7; 13 bases are a match to TRBD2. V dropped 4 bases and J dropped 0; count of bases not matched to a gene: 6. This CDR3 contains 17 residues. The V gene's germline CDR1 is LGHDT and CDR2 YNNKEL (reference sequence). CDR3 protein: CASSPGLAGSFSYEQYF. In DNA form, the CDR3 reads TGTGCCAGCAGCCCGGGACTAGCGGGATCTTTCTCCTACGAGCAGTACTTC.

The chain employs TRBV7-8 and TRBJ2-5; D call uncertain. Between the trimmed V and J ends, which lost 4 bases and 6 bases, there was a span of 9 bases. Germline values: CDR1 SGHVS, CDR2 FQNEAQ. This CDR3 is built from 12 residues. CDR3 nucleotides: TGTGCCAGCAGCTCCTGGGGAAAGACCCAGTACTTC. It codes for CASSSWGKTQYF.

Only one count was recorded for this clone. The rearrangement joins TRBV27 to TRBJ2-5; D possibly matches TRBD1 or TRBD2 (5 bases each). V shed 3 bases and J shed 1 base, with 12 bases lying between them. The CDR3 consists of 15 residues. Germline assignment: CDR1 MNHEY and CDR2 SMNVEV (reference sequence). The CDR3 coding sequence is TGTGCCAGCAGTTTTCTTGGGGGAGTCCAAGAGACCCAGTACTTC. Its protein product is CASSFLGGVQETQYF.

The gene calls are TRBV4-3 and TRBJ1-1; D may be TRBD1 (6 bases). V lost 4 bases and J lost 4, with 13 bases in between. CDR1 and CDR2 from the germline V gene are LGHNA and YSLEER. The CDR3 loop spans 14 amino acids. The CDR3 loop reads CASSPEGGFTEAFF. In DNA, the CDR3 is TGCGCCAGCAGCCCGGAGGGGGGGTTCACTGAAGCTTTCTTT.